This T cell receptor (beta chain) was identified during a study of blood T cell repertoires in COVID-19. The CDR3 is made up of 15 amino acids. Germline values: CDR1 MNHNS, CDR2 SASEGT. The V end lost 0 bases, the J end lost 3 bases, and 11 bases lay between the germline ends. Data came from immunoSEQ multiplex PCR; TCRdb stores just in-frame clones and leaves some out. The data show about 350,000 clones, about 88% seen once. Seattle enrolled patients during active infection and tracked them longitudinally. The J gene is TRBJ1-1, the V gene TRBV6-1; D is uncertain. This TCR was sampled from an older woman with COVID-19, enrolled during active disease. Sequencing was carried out using peripheral blood. CDR3 amino acids: CASSEAVSGYTEAFF. DNA for the CDR3: TGTGCCAGCAGTGAAGCCGTCAGCGGCTACACTGAAGCTTTCTTT.